The 21 T cell receptor beta chains listed next were all sequenced from one sample in a study of blood T cell repertoires in COVID-19. Using immunoSEQ multiplex PCR, the repertoire was profiled, and TCRdb retains in-frame clones only, with some absent. Of fewer than 300,000 clones listed, about 85% are singletons. Sequenced input: peripheral blood. The receptors originated from a human donor with COVID-19, enrolled during active disease. The donor label of this sample is uncertain.

The V and J genes are TRBV5-1 and TRBJ1-2; weak D call: TRBD1 (6 bases). Germline values: CDR1 SGHRS, CDR2 YFSETQ. This CDR3 has 14 residues. Trimming stripped 5 bases from V and 3 bases from J, with 14 bases between. Here the CDR3 reads CASSLPGQDYGYTF. The CDR3 bases are TGCGCCAGCAGTTTACCGGGACAAGACTATGGCTACACCTTC.

The rearrangement links TRBV7-2 to TRBJ1-4; no reliable D call. This CDR3 is built from 14 residues. Germline lookup yields CDR1 SGHTA and CDR2 FQGNSA. With 5 bases removed from V and 8 bases from J, the gap between germline ends came to 15 bases. The CDR3 DNA sequence: TGTGCCAGCAGCCGGACTTCCCGTGGGGAAAAACTGTTTTTT. Amino acids: CASSRTSRGEKLFF.

This clone was counted a few times. The chain couples TRBV9 to TRBJ1-4; 9 bases are shared with TRBD1. Losses at the gene ends were 4 bases for V and 5 bases for J; bases not matched to a gene: 3. Germline V lookup: CDR1 SGDLS, CDR2 YYNGEE. The CDR3 extends over 14 amino acids. For the CDR3, the DNA is TGTGCCAGCAGCCCCGGACAGGGGAATGAAAAACTGTTTTTT. Amino acids: CASSPGQGNEKLFF.

The CDR3 DNA reads TGTGCCATCAGTGGAGCTAGCGGGACAGATACGCAGTATTTT. It is translated as CAISGASGTDTQYF. V and J are TRBV10-3 and TRBJ2-3; 8 bases agree with TRBD2. This CDR3 spans 14 amino acids. Trimming cost V 4 bases and J 3 bases; bases outside gene matches: 3. In germline, CDR1 is ENHRY, CDR2 SYGVKD.

This chain links TRBV5-6 with TRBJ2-3; 11 nucleotides align to TRBD1. The CDR3 has 15 amino acids. The J segment lost 5 bases and the V segment lost 4 bases, leaving 6 bases of the junction unmatched. Germline CDR1 and CDR2: SGHDT and YYEEEE. The CDR3 is CASSIGQGAGDTQYF. The CDR3 DNA reads TGTGCCAGCAGCATCGGACAGGGGGCAGGAGATACGCAGTATTTT. Together with reference TRBV5-6 and TRBJ2-3, the CDR3 gives the full variable domain: DAGVTQSPTHLIKTRGQQVTLRCSPKSGHDTVSWYQQALGQGPQFIFQYYEEEERQRGNFPDRFSGHQFPNYSSELNVNALLLGDSALYLCASSIGQGAGDTQYFGPGTRLTVL.

J is TRBJ1-1 and V is TRBV5-1; perhaps TRBD1 as D (5 bases). Germline lookup yields CDR1 SGHRS and CDR2 YFSETQ. The V end lost 2 bases, the J end lost 1 base, and 15 bases lay between the germline ends. This CDR3 has 16 amino acids. DNA for the CDR3: TGCGCCAGCAGCTTTACCGTTGGGGGGACGAACACTGAAGCTTTCTTT. Translated, it gives CASSFTVGGTNTEAFF.

This chain joins TRBV7-2 and TRBJ2-7; D uncertain. The V and J ends lost 0 bases and 9 bases respectively, with 15 bases between them. The germline gives CDR1 SGHTA, CDR2 FQGNSA. The CDR3 length is 14 residues. CDR3 bases: TGTGCCAGCAGCTTAGCGCGGTCTCCAAGCGCGCAGTACTTC. Protein product: CASSLARSPSAQYF.

The rearrangement uses TRBV27 and TRBJ1-4; D gene unclear. Germline assignment: CDR1 MNHEY and CDR2 SMNVEV (reference sequence). The CDR3 totals 16 residues. Trimming took 1 base from V and 7 from J, leaving 16 bases between them. The CDR3 DNA reads TGTGCCAGCAGTTTATTTGCGGTAGAGTTGAGTGAAAAACTGTTTTTT. This gives the protein CASSLFAVELSEKLFF.

The chain combines TRBV19 with TRBJ1-1; the match to TRBD1 covers 7 bases. Germline V CDR1 and CDR2: LNHDA, SQIVND (reference sequence). The CDR3 totals 14 residues. Trimming at V came to 5 bases and at J to 1 base, leaving 4 bases not matched to a gene. The CDR3 spells CASSYDRENTEAFF. CDR3 DNA: TGTGCCAGTAGTTATGACAGGGAGAACACTGAAGCTTTCTTT.

Regarding this clone: An end of the junction does not agree with germline; a read error may underlie this. The genes are TRBV5-1 and TRBJ2-1; D is perhaps TRBD1 (5 bases). CDR1 is SGHRS and CDR2 is YFSETQ in the germline V gene. CDR3 length: 15 amino acids. The DNA for the CDR3 is TGCGCCAGCAGGTTGGGGCTAGATCTTTACAATGAGCAGTTCTTC. It is translated as CASRLGLDLYNEQFF.

The chain combines TRBV11-2 with TRBJ2-1; a weak D match, TRBD2 (5 bases). The germline CDR1 and CDR2 sequences are SGHAT and FQNNGV. Trimming removed 4 bases at V and 4 bases at J, with 14 bases between. The CDR3 contains 15 residues. CDR3 sequence: CASSSLAGLYNEQFF. The CDR3 bases are TGTGCCAGCAGCTCCCTGGCGGGCCTATACAATGAGCAGTTCTTC. Full variable domain (rest looked up from reference TRBV11-2 and TRBJ2-1): EAGVAQSPRYKIIEKRQSVAFWCNPISGHATLYWYQQILGQGPKLLIQFQNNGVVDDSQLPKDRFSAERLKGVDSTLKIQPAKLEDSAVYLCASSSLAGLYNEQFFGPGTRLTVL.

Worth noting for this clone: A junction end diverges from the germline sequence, so it may reflect a read error. The rearrangement links TRBV12-3 or TRBV12-4 to TRBJ2-7, with 7 bases aligning to TRBD1. The CDR3 totals 12 residues. CDR3 sequence reads: CASSLGIQGVRF. The CDR3 coding sequence is TGTGCCAGCAGTTTAGGGATCCAGGGGGTGAGATTC.

The chain couples TRBV5-4 to TRBJ1-2; 7 bases are a match to TRBD1. V shed 4 bases, J shed 8 bases, and the junction held 11 bases outside the gene matches. This CDR3 has 14 amino acids. Germline CDR1 SGHNT, CDR2 YYREEE (reference sequence). DNA of the CDR3: TGTGCCAGCAGCCTTGACAGACAGGGTCGAGGCTACACCTTC. This translates into CASSLDRQGRGYTF.

The rearrangement uses TRBV18 and TRBJ1-6, with D unclear. CDR3 length: 17 amino acids. Trimming left V 0 bases short and J 10 bases short, with 19 bases between. CDR1 and CDR2 (germline): KGHSH, LQKENI. The CDR3 region is CASSPPPLSGGSSPLHF. CDR3 in DNA: TGTGCCAGCTCACCACCGCCCCTTTCTGGAGGATCCTCACCCCTCCACTTT.

The CDR3 protein is CASSPSGRGTEAFF. The CDR3, as DNA: TGTGCCAGCTCACCAAGCGGGCGCGGCACTGAAGCTTTCTTT. The chain combines TRBV18 with TRBJ1-1; D is ambiguous. Deletions cut 2 bases from V and 4 bases from J, with 11 bases between. The germline V gene has CDR1 KGHSH and CDR2 LQKENI. This CDR3 is 14 amino acids long. The complete variable domain, with remaining parts taken from reference TRBV18 and TRBJ1-1, reads NAGVMQNPRHLVRRRGQEARLRCSPMKGHSHVYWYRQLPEEGLKFMVYLQKENIIDESGMPKERFSAEFPKEGPSILRIQQVVRGDSAAYFCASSPSGRGTEAFFGQGTRLTVV.

The rearrangement links TRBV30 to TRBJ1-1; TRBD1 matches at 8 bases. Germline V gene data show CDR1 as GTSNPN and CDR2 as SVGIG (reference sequence). The V and J ends lost 5 bases and 1 base, in that order; junction bases with no gene match: 6. The CDR3 loop spans 14 amino acids. The CDR3 DNA follows: TGTGCCTGGTGCCCAGGACAGGGGAACACTGAAGCTTTCTTT. Amino acid sequence: CAWCPGQGNTEAFF.

V and J are TRBV3-1 (or the pseudogene TRBV3-2) and TRBJ2-5; TRBD1 aligns across 8 bases. The CDR3 has 15 amino acids. Germline V lookup: CDR1 LGHDT, CDR2 YNNKEL (reference sequence). V lost 4 bases to trimming and J lost 5 bases; unmatched junction nucleotides: 9. CDR3 amino acids: CASSLMQGAGETQYF. The CDR3, as DNA: TGTGCCAGCAGCCTGATGCAGGGGGCAGGGGAGACCCAGTACTTC.

The rearrangement uses TRBV19 and TRBJ2-7, with 12 bases matching TRBD2. The CDR3 runs 20 residues. Looked up from germline, CDR1 is LNHDA and CDR2 is SQIVND (reference sequence). Trimming removed 7 bases from V and 4 bases from J; junction bases left unmatched: 23. The CDR3 loop reads CASTQGPTSGSLRHAYEQYF. The DNA of the CDR3 is TGTGCCAGTACCCAGGGGCCGACTAGCGGGAGTTTGCGCCATGCGTACGAGCAGTACTTC. The variable domain in full, completed from reference TRBV19 and TRBJ2-7, reads DGGITQSPKYLFRKEGQNVTLSCEQNLNHDAMYWYRQDPGQGLRLIYYSQIVNDFQKGDIAEGYSVSREKKESFPLTVTSAQKNPTAFYLCASTQGPTSGSLRHAYEQYFGPGTRLTVT.

J is TRBJ2-1 and V is TRBV18; 7 positions agree with TRBD2. The germline CDR1 and CDR2 sequences are KGHSH and LQKENI. The CDR3 is 14 amino acids. V was pared by 8 bases and J by 7 bases, with 11 bases of the junction left unmatched. The CDR3 DNA sequence: TGTGCCAGCCGCCCGGGGCTAGCGGCTAATGAGCAGTTCTTC. It translates to CASRPGLAANEQFF. The whole variable domain, remainder taken from reference TRBV18 and TRBJ2-1, is NAGVMQNPRHLVRRRGQEARLRCSPMKGHSHVYWYRQLPEEGLKFMVYLQKENIIDESGMPKERFSAEFPKEGPSILRIQQVVRGDSAAYFCASRPGLAANEQFFGPGTRLTVL.

With regard to this clone: Other DNA sequences within the sample encode an identical CDR3. V gene TRBV28 combines with J gene TRBJ1-1; D unresolved. This CDR3 contains 12 residues. CDR1 MDHEN and CDR2 SYDVKM come from the germline V gene. The germline V and J ends were trimmed by 4 bases and 2 bases, with 5 bases remaining between them. CDR3 nucleotides: TGTGCCAGCAGTTCAGGCAACACTGAAGCTTTCTTT. It yields the protein CASSSGNTEAFF.

This rearrangement joins TRBV18 to TRBJ2-5, with 10 bases matching TRBD1. V was pared by 4 bases and J by 5 bases, with 4 bases of the junction left unmatched. Germline assignment: CDR1 KGHSH and CDR2 LQKENI. The CDR3 consists of 14 residues. The chain's CDR3 is CASSLGQGGETQYF. CDR3 DNA sequence: TGTGCCAGCTCACTCGGACAGGGGGGTGAGACCCAGTACTTC.